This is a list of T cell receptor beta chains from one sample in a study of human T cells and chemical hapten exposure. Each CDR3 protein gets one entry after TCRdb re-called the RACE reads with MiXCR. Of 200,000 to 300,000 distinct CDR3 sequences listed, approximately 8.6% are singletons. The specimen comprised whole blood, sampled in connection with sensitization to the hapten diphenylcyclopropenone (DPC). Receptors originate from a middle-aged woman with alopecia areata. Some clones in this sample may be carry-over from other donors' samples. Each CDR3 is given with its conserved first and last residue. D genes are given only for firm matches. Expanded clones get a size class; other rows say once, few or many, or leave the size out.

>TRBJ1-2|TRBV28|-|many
CASSDDRLGNGYTF
TGTGCCAGCAGTGATGACAGGCTGGGGAATGGCTACACCTTC
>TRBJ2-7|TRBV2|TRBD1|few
CASSESGTGVLYEQYF
TGTGCCAGCAGTGAGTCCGGGACAGGGGTCTTGTACGAGCAGTACTTC
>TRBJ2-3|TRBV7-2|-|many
CASSFILHDTTDTQYF
TGTGCCAGCAGCTTTATTCTTCATGACACCACAGATACGCAGTATTTT
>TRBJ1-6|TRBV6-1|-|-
CASRGEGPLHF
TGTGCCAGCAGGGGGGAGGGACCCCTCCACTTT
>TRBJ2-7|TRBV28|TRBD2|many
CASSERLAQQYF
TGTGCCAGCAGCGAAAGACTAGCGCAGCAGTACTTC
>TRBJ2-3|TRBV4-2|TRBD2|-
CASSQGTSADTQYF
TGTGCCAGCAGCCAAGGGACTAGCGCAGATACGCAGTATTTT
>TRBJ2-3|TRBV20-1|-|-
CSASMPSDTQYF
TGCAGTGCTAGTATGCCGTCCGATACGCAGTATTTT
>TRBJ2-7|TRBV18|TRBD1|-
CASSPLRTGDLVEQYF
TGTGCCAGCTCACCTCTACGGACAGGGGATTTAGTAGAGCAGTACTTC
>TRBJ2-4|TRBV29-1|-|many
CSVVYGVAKNIQYF
TGCAGCGTTGTATACGGTGTTGCCAAAAACATTCAGTACTTC
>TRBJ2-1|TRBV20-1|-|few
CRIDRSSYNEQFF
TGCAGGATAGACAGGAGCTCCTACAATGAGCAGTTCTTC
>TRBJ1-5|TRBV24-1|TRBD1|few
CATEGQGAGQPQHF
TGTGCCACCGAGGGGCAGGGGGCTGGTCAGCCCCAGCATTTT
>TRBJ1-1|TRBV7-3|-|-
CASSHDRNTEAFF
TGTGCCAGCAGCCATGACAGGAACACTGAAGCTTTCTTT
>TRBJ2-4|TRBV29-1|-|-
CSVEGLENIQYF
TGCAGCGTTGAAGGACTCGAAAACATTCAGTACTTC
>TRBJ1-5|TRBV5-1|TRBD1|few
CASSRGTGENQPQHF
TGCGCCAGCAGCCGGGGGACAGGGGAAAATCAGCCCCAGCATTTT
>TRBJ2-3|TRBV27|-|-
CASSRQASGTDTQYF
TGTGCCAGCAGCCGACAGGCTAGCGGCACAGATACGCAGTATTTT
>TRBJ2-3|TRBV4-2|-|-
CASSQGKGVDTQYF
TGTGCCAGCAGCCAAGGGAAAGGAGTGGATACGCAGTATTTT
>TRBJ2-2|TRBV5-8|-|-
CASSTGDSNTGELFF
TGTGCCAGCAGCACAGGGGACTCGAACACCGGGGAGCTGTTTTTT
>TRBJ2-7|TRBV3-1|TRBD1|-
CASSHGTASYEQYF
TGTGCCAGCAGCCACGGGACAGCCTCCTACGAGCAGTACTTC
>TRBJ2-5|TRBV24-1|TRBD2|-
CATSELGLAGRETQYF
TGTGCCACCAGTGAACTGGGACTAGCGGGAAGAGAGACCCAGTACTTC
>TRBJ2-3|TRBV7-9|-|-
CASSTFESRETTDTQYF
TGTGCCAGCAGCACATTCGAAAGCCGGGAAACCACAGATACGCAGTATTTT
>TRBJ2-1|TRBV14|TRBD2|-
CASSQLGLAKRYNEQFF
TGTGCCAGCAGCCAACTCGGACTAGCGAAAAGGTACAATGAGCAGTTCTTC
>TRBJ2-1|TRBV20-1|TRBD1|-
CSAYDRGLDEQFF
TGCAGTGCCTACGACAGGGGGCTGGATGAGCAGTTCTTC
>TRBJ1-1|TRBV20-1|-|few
CSALREGMNTEAFF
TGCAGTGCTCTCAGGGAGGGAATGAACACTGAAGCTTTCTTT
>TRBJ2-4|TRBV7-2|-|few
CASSEQRDIQYF
TGTGCCAGCAGCGAGCAGAGGGACATTCAGTACTTC
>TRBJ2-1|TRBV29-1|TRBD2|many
CSARGLAGGEQFF
TGCAGCGCCCGTGGACTAGCGGGCGGTGAGCAGTTCTTC
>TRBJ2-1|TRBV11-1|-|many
CASSFSRYNEQFF
TGTGCCAGCAGCTTTAGTCGGTACAATGAGCAGTTCTTC
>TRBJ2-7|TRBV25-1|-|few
CASSAPWGAQGEQYF
TGTGCCAGCAGTGCCCCTTGGGGAGCGCAGGGCGAGCAGTACTTC
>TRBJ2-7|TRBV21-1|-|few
CASPSTGGWNEQYF
TGTGCCAGCCCTTCGACAGGGGGGTGGAACGAGCAGTACTTC
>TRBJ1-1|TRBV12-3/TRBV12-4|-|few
CASSLSSGAGAFF
TGTGCCAGCAGTTTAAGCTCCGGGGCTGGAGCTTTCTTT
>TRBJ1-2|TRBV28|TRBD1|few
CASRPGGRELYGYTF
TGTGCCAGCAGACCAGGGGGCAGGGAACTCTATGGCTACACCTTC
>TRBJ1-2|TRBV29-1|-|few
CSVAGYSYGYTF
TGCAGCGTTGCGGGTTATTCCTATGGCTACACCTTC
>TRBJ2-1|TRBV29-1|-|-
CSVEDRTAVSLQFF
TGCAGCGTTGAGGACCGGACGGCTGTAAGCTTACAGTTCTTC
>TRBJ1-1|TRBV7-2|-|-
CASSRTGGGRTEAFF
TGTGCCAGCAGCCGCACCGGGGGAGGAAGGACTGAAGCTTTCTTT
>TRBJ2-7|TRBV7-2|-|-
CASSLGPDTSYEQYF
TGTGCCAGCAGCTTAGGCCCGGACACAAGCTACGAGCAGTACTTC
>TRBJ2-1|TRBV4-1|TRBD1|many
CASSQRQGAYNEQFF
TGCGCCAGCAGCCAGCGGCAGGGGGCTTACAATGAGCAGTTCTTC
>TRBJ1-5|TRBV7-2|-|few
CASSGYTGIQPQHF
TGTGCCAGCAGCGGATACACAGGGATACAGCCCCAGCATTTT
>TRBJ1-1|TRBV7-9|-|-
CASSLALPTEAFF
TGTGCCAGCAGCTTAGCCCTCCCCACTGAAGCTTTCTTT
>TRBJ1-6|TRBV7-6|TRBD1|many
CASSLRGTGDSPLHF
TGTGCCAGCAGCTTACGCGGGACAGGGGACTCACCCCTCCACTTT
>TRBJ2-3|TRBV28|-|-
CASSSRTITDTQYF
TGTGCCAGCAGTTCCCGGACTATCACAGATACGCAGTATTTT
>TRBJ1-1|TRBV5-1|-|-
CASGGNTEAFF
TGCGCCAGCGGGGGTAACACTGAAGCTTTCTTT
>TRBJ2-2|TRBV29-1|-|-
CGVEDQGHTGELFF
TGCGGCGTTGAAGATCAAGGGCACACCGGGGAGCTGTTTTTT
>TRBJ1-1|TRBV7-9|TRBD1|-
CASSLDDRDTEAFF
TGTGCCAGCAGCTTAGACGACAGGGACACTGAAGCTTTCTTT
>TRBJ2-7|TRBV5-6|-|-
CASSPRDRRYEQYF
TGTGCCAGCAGCCCGCGGGACCGACGCTACGAGCAGTACTTC
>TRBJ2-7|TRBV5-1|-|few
CASSADTYEQYF
TGCGCCAGCAGCGCGGACACCTACGAGCAGTACTTC
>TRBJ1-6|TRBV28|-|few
CASSLDRYRAPSSYNSPLHF
TGTGCCAGCAGTTTAGATCGATACAGGGCCCCGAGCTCCTATAATTCACCCCTCCACTTT
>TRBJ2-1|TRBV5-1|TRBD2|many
CASRRTSDYNEQFF
TGCGCCAGCAGACGAACTAGCGATTACAATGAGCAGTTCTTC
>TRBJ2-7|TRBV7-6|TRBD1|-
CASSEQGETYEQYF
TGTGCCAGCAGCGAGCAGGGGGAAACCTACGAGCAGTACTTC
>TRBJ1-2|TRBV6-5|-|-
CAIRTGNYGYTF
TGTGCCATCCGGACGGGCAACTATGGCTACACCTTC
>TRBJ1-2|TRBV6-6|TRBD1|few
CASRLDRDGGYTF
TGTGCCAGCAGGCTAGACAGGGACGGAGGCTACACCTTC
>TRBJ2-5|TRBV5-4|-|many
CASSLDAELIQETQYF
TGTGCCAGCAGCTTGGATGCAGAGCTAATCCAAGAGACCCAGTACTTC
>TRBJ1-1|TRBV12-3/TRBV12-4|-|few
CASSLGGETEAFF
TGTGCCAGCAGTTTAGGGGGGGAAACTGAAGCTTTCTTT
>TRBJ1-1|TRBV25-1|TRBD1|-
CASSAQGGAEAFF
TGTGCCAGCAGTGCACAGGGGGGAGCTGAAGCTTTCTTT
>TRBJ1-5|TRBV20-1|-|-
CSAGHSNQPQHF
TGCAGTGCGGGCCACAGCAATCAGCCCCAGCATTTT
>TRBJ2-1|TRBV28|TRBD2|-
CASSSLLGRTSGRPGEQFF
TGTGCCAGCAGTTCCTTATTGGGGAGGACTAGCGGGAGGCCAGGTGAGCAGTTCTTC
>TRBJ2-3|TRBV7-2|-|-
CASSLGSLISTDTQYF
TGTGCCAGCAGCTTGGGGAGCCTGATAAGCACAGATACGCAGTATTTT
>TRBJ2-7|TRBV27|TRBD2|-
CASSLFSGIPYEQYF
TGTGCCAGCAGTTTATTTAGCGGGATCCCCTACGAGCAGTACTTC
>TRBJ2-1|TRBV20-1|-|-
CSATPALTKYNEQFF
TGCAGTGCTACCCCCGCCCTCACGAAATACAATGAGCAGTTCTTC
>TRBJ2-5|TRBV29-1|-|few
CSGQLRETQYF
TGCAGTGGACAGTTGAGGGAGACCCAGTACTTC
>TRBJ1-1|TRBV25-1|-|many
CASRYHQNTEAFF
TGTGCCAGCAGGTATCACCAGAACACTGAAGCTTTCTTT
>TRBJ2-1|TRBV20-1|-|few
CSAGTPTKSSYNEQFF
TGCAGTGCCGGGACACCGACCAAAAGCTCCTACAATGAGCAGTTCTTC